The 27 T cell receptor beta chains listed next were all sequenced from one sample in a study of cytotoxic CD8 clonotypes in ibrutinib-treated CLL. Data came from immunoSEQ multiplex PCR; TCRdb stores just in-frame clones and leaves some out. Found here are roughly 130,000 clones, approximately 90% of them singletons; the top ten hold about 10%. The sequences come from PBMCs, collected after 12 months of ibrutinib treatment. These TCRs come from a human donor with chronic lymphocytic leukemia.

This clone showed up just once. This chain joins TRBV28 and TRBJ1-5, with 7 bases identical to TRBD1. J lost 0 bases, V lost 7 bases, and 15 bases had no gene match. CDR3 length equals 18 residues. The germline CDR1 and CDR2 sequences are MDHEN and SYDVKM. This CDR3 reads CASIPARGKGNSNQPQHF. CDR3 nucleotides: TGTGCCAGCATCCCCGCCAGGGGGAAGGGGAATAGCAATCAGCCCCAGCATTTT.

V is TRBV27 and J is TRBJ2-1, with D maybe TRBD2 (5 bases). CDR1 is MNHEY and CDR2 is SMNVEV in the germline V gene (reference sequence). CDR3 length: 17 residues. V lost 0 bases to trimming and J lost 3 bases, with 15 bases between them. The CDR3 reads CASSLSERRPYYNEQFF. The CDR3 nucleotides are TGTGCCAGCAGTTTATCCGAGCGGAGGCCCTACTACAATGAGCAGTTCTTC.

The chain couples TRBV18 to TRBJ2-7; no reliable D call. The CDR3 is made up of 14 amino acids. V shed 2 bases and J shed 2 bases, with 10 bases lying between them. Germline V gives CDR1 KGHSH, CDR2 LQKENI. In DNA form, the CDR3 reads TGTGCCAGCTCACCAGGTCCGCTACCCTACGAGCAGTACTTC. Translation: CASSPGPLPYEQYF. Looking up the rest from reference TRBV18 and TRBJ2-7 gives the full variable domain: NAGVMQNPRHLVRRRGQEARLRCSPMKGHSHVYWYRQLPEEGLKFMVYLQKENIIDESGMPKERFSAEFPKEGPSILRIQQVVRGDSAAYFCASSPGPLPYEQYFGPGTRLTVT.

This chain links TRBV28 with TRBJ2-7; weak D call: TRBD2 (6 bases). The CDR3 runs 20 residues. Trimming took off 6 bases at V and 2 bases at J, with 32 bases between the two ends. Germline CDR1 and CDR2: MDHEN and SYDVKM. The CDR3 region has the DNA TGTGCCAGCAGGCCAACAACATGGACTACACAAATAAGTAGCCCCTACGAGCAGTACTTC. Its translation is CASRPTTWTTQISSPYEQYF.

The J gene is TRBJ1-2, the V gene TRBV27; perhaps TRBD1 as D (5 bases). V dropped 5 bases and J dropped 8 bases, with 15 bases sitting between them. The CDR3 has 13 amino acids. Germline V gene data show CDR1 as MNHEY and CDR2 as SMNVEV (reference sequence). CDR3 protein: CASSPRDGEGYTF. In DNA form, the CDR3 reads TGTGCCAGCAGTCCTCGGGACGGAGAGGGCTACACCTTC.

This chain links TRBV9 with TRBJ2-1; D gene uncertain. This CDR3 has 16 residues. Per germline, CDR1 SGDLS and CDR2 YYNGEE. The V end was cut by 0 bases, the J end by 10 bases, with 20 bases between. This chain's CDR3 is CASSVGSLGSGGEQFF. Written as DNA, the CDR3 is TGTGCCAGCAGCGTAGGAAGTCTGGGATCCGGTGGCGAGCAGTTCTTC.

V gene TRBV2 combines with J gene TRBJ2-7, with 7 nucleotides matching TRBD2. The V segment lost 8 bases and the J segment 4 bases; nucleotides outside the gene matches: 5. Germline loops: CDR1 SNHLY, CDR2 FYNNEI. The CDR3 is 12 residues long. Here the CDR3 DNA reads TGTGCCAGCGAAAGCGGGATGTACGAGCAGTACTTC. It translates to CASESGMYEQYF.

V gene TRBV5-6 combines with J gene TRBJ2-7, with 9 bases identical to TRBD2. The ends lost 2 bases at V and 3 bases at J; junction bases unmatched: 6. The CDR3 has 15 residues. Per the germline V gene, CDR1 is SGHDT and CDR2 is YYEEEE. The CDR3 is CASSFGSGSFYEQYF. The DNA of the CDR3 is TGTGCCAGCAGCTTTGGTAGCGGGAGCTTCTACGAGCAGTACTTC.

The chain has TRBV4-3 and TRBJ2-7; 7 bases are shared with TRBD1. Unmatched junction bases numbered 11, after V lost 1 base and J lost 2 bases. The CDR3 length is 17 residues. CDR1 is LGHNA and CDR2 is YSLEER in the germline V gene. CDR3 coding DNA: TGCGCCAGCAGCCAAGGGTCGGCAGGGGGTGTTGCCTACGAGCAGTACTTC. Protein: CASSQGSAGGVAYEQYF.

This clone was found once. The chain carries TRBV18 and TRBJ2-7; TRBD1 aligns across 10 bases. Trimming at V came to 2 bases and at J to 2 bases, leaving 18 bases not matched to a gene. Germline V gene lookup returns CDR1 KGHSH and CDR2 LQKENI. The CDR3 is 20 amino acids. This chain's CDR3 is CASSPESRQGAQKDPYEQYF. The CDR3 DNA follows: TGTGCCAGCTCACCAGAGAGCCGACAGGGGGCTCAAAAGGATCCCTACGAGCAGTACTTC.

The J gene is TRBJ2-5, the V gene TRBV29-1; weak D call: TRBD2 (5 bases). Germline assignment: CDR1 SQVTM and CDR2 ANQGSEA. The V end was cut by 6 bases, the J end by 5 bases, with 10 bases between. CDR3 length equals 11 residues. The chain's CDR3 is CSVGEGETQYF. The CDR3 DNA is TGCAGCGTGGGAGAAGGGGAGACCCAGTACTTC.

The chain recombines TRBV2 with TRBJ2-2; no firm D call. The CDR3 length is 17 residues. CDR1 is SNHLY, CDR2 FYNNEI, per germline. Trimming took 6 bases from V and 2 from J, leaving 19 bases between them. CDR3 residues: CASRPDMDVYNTGELFF. CDR3 bases: TGTGCCAGCAGACCCGACATGGACGTCTACAACACCGGGGAGCTGTTTTTT.

Worth noting for this clone: Distinct nucleotide sequences in the sample also encode this CDR3. The V and J genes are TRBV9 and TRBJ2-1, with D uncertain. V lost 0 bases and J 6 bases, leaving 7 bases between the germline ends. This CDR3 has 13 amino acids. CDR1 and CDR2 (germline): SGDLS, YYNGEE. The CDR3 region has the DNA TGTGCCAGCAGCGTAGATCTGGGCAATGAGCAGTTCTTC. It specifies CASSVDLGNEQFF.

This chain joins TRBV19 and TRBJ2-1; 13 nucleotides agree with TRBD2. J lost 0 bases, V lost 4 bases, and 3 bases had no gene match. The length of the CDR3 is 17 residues. Germline CDR1 is LNHDA and CDR2 is SQIVND (reference sequence). CDR3 coding DNA: TGTGCCAGTAGTAGGACTAGCGGGAGTACCTCCTACAATGAGCAGTTCTTC. Translating gives CASSRTSGSTSYNEQFF.

This chain uses TRBV7-2 with TRBJ2-7; 7 bases fit TRBD1. The CDR3 totals 14 residues. V dropped 5 bases and J dropped 6; count of bases not matched to a gene: 10. CDR1 and CDR2 (germline): SGHTA, FQGNSA. CDR3 sequence reads: CASSPGTVIGEQYF. The CDR3 DNA reads as TGTGCCAGCAGCCCCGGGACAGTCATTGGCGAGCAGTACTTC.

V and J are TRBV7-2 and TRBJ1-5; the match to TRBD1 covers 8 bases. With 5 bases clipped from V and 2 bases from J, the junction kept 14 bases outside the gene matches. Germline V CDR1 and CDR2: SGHTA, FQGNSA. The CDR3 is 18 amino acids. The CDR3 sequence is CASSNLDRGRIGNQPQHF. The DNA for the CDR3 is TGTGCCAGCAGCAATCTCGACAGGGGTAGGATAGGCAATCAGCCCCAGCATTTT. Combining the CDR3 with reference TRBV7-2 and TRBJ1-5 gives the whole variable domain GAGVSQSPSNKVTEKGKDVELRCDPISGHTALYWYRQSLGQGLEFLIYFQGNSAPDKSGLPSDRFSAERTGGSVSTLTIQRTQQEDSAVYLCASSNLDRGRIGNQPQHFGDGTRLSIL.

The chain uses TRBV6-5 and TRBJ1-6; D possibly corresponds to TRBD1 (6 bases). Per germline, CDR1 MNHEY and CDR2 SVGAGI. This CDR3 contains 15 residues. V lost 6 bases and J lost 7, with 16 bases in between. The CDR3 sequence is CASSGGGASNSPLHF. The CDR3 DNA is TGTGCCAGCAGCGGCGGGGGGGCTAGCAATTCACCCCTCCACTTT.

The chain joins TRBV4-1 to TRBJ2-3; D ambiguous. Trimming pared 0 bases from V and 5 bases from J, leaving 12 bases between. The germline CDR1 and CDR2 sequences are MGHRA and YSYEKL. The CDR3 length is 15 residues. Here the CDR3 reads CASSQDLYSVDTQYF. Written as DNA, the CDR3 is TGCGCCAGCAGCCAAGATCTGTACTCCGTAGATACGCAGTATTTT.

This clone came up once. The rearrangement joins TRBV10-2 to TRBJ1-4; tentatively, D is TRBD1 (6 bases). V shed 10 bases and J shed 6 bases, with 18 bases lying between them. This CDR3 spans 14 amino acids. The germline CDR1 and CDR2 sequences are WSHSY and SAAADI. The CDR3 region has the DNA TGCGCCACCGGACGATTTAGGACAGATGAAAAACTGTTTTTT. This sequence encodes CATGRFRTDEKLFF.

This CDR3 reads CASSSGGPTYNEQFF. For the CDR3, the DNA is TGTGCCAGCAGCTCGGGGGGCCCAACCTACAATGAGCAGTTCTTC. This sequence joins TRBV7-3 and TRBJ2-1; D may be TRBD2 (7 bases). Trimming stripped 4 bases from V and 2 bases from J, with 12 bases between. Germline V gene lookup returns CDR1 SGHTA and CDR2 FQGTGA. CDR3 length: 15 amino acids. The full variable domain, rest sourced from reference TRBV7-3 and TRBJ2-1, is GAGVSQTPSNKVTEKGKYVELRCDPISGHTALYWYRQSLGQGPEFLIYFQGTGAADDSGLPNDRFFAVRPEGSVSTLKIQRTERGDSAVYLCASSSGGPTYNEQFFGPGTRLTVL.

The V and J genes are TRBV9 and TRBJ2-3; D possibly uses TRBD1 or TRBD2 (5 bases each). This CDR3 has 15 amino acids. The germline V gene encodes CDR1 SGDLS and CDR2 YYNGEE. Trimming shortened V by 0 bases and J by 2 bases, and 10 bases separated the two germline ends. Here the CDR3 DNA reads TGTGCCAGCAGCGTAGGAGGGGAACACACAGATACGCAGTATTTT. It specifies CASSVGGEHTDTQYF.

V usage is TRBV28 and J usage is TRBJ2-7, with 11 bases lining up with TRBD1. This CDR3 is built from 17 residues. Germline V CDR1 and CDR2: MDHEN, SYDVKM. Trimming cost V 4 bases and J 4 bases; bases outside gene matches: 12. CDR3 loop: CASSYPPGTGGIYEQYF. CDR3 DNA: TGTGCCAGCAGTTACCCCCCGGGGACAGGGGGAATTTACGAGCAGTACTTC.

The J gene is TRBJ1-2, the V gene TRBV19; 8 positions match TRBD1. Germline V gives CDR1 LNHDA, CDR2 SQIVND (reference sequence). The CDR3 extends over 12 amino acids. V lost 5 bases to trimming and J lost 7 bases; unmatched junction nucleotides: 3. The CDR3 region has the DNA TGTGCCAGTAGTCCAGGGACAGGTGGCTACACCTTC. Protein product: CASSPGTGGYTF.

The rearrangement links TRBV27 to TRBJ1-1; no clear D gene. The CDR3 covers 13 residues. In germline, CDR1 is MNHEY, CDR2 SMNVEV (reference sequence). With 3 bases removed from V and 6 bases from J, the gap between germline ends came to 11 bases. This CDR3 reads CASSLRRASEAFF. The DNA for the CDR3 is TGTGCCAGCAGTTTGCGAAGGGCTTCTGAAGCTTTCTTT.

The gene calls are TRBV29-1 and TRBJ2-5; D perhaps matches TRBD1 (5 bases). Germline values: CDR1 SQVTM, CDR2 ANQGSEA. Trimming took off 7 bases at V and 1 base at J, with 13 bases between the two ends. The CDR3 spans 13 residues. This CDR3 is CSGGRQSQETQYF. For the CDR3, the DNA is TGCAGCGGCGGACGACAGTCCCAAGAGACCCAGTACTTC. Complete variable domain (other parts from reference TRBV29-1 and TRBJ2-5): SAVISQKPSRDICQRGTSLTIQCQVDSQVTMMFWYRQQPGQSLTLIATANQGSEATYESGFVIDKFPISRPNLTFSTLTVSNMSPEDSSIYLCSGGRQSQETQYFGPGTRLLVL.

V is TRBV7-9 and J is TRBJ2-1; weak D call: TRBD2 (6 bases). CDR1 and CDR2 from the germline V gene are SEHNR and FQNEAQ (reference sequence). The V end was cut by 5 bases, the J end by 5 bases, with 16 bases between. This CDR3 contains 15 residues. The CDR3 protein is CASSSRDSPHNEQFF. In DNA form, the CDR3 reads TGTGCCAGCAGCAGCCGGGACTCGCCCCACAATGAGCAGTTCTTC.

V gene TRBV27 combines with J gene TRBJ2-1; D unresolved. This CDR3 spans 12 amino acids. Trimming pared 4 bases from V and 8 bases from J, leaving 9 bases between. In germline, CDR1 is MNHEY, CDR2 SMNVEV (reference sequence). CDR3 region: CASSSPLDEQFF. As DNA, the CDR3 is TGTGCCAGCAGTTCCCCCTTAGATGAGCAGTTCTTC.